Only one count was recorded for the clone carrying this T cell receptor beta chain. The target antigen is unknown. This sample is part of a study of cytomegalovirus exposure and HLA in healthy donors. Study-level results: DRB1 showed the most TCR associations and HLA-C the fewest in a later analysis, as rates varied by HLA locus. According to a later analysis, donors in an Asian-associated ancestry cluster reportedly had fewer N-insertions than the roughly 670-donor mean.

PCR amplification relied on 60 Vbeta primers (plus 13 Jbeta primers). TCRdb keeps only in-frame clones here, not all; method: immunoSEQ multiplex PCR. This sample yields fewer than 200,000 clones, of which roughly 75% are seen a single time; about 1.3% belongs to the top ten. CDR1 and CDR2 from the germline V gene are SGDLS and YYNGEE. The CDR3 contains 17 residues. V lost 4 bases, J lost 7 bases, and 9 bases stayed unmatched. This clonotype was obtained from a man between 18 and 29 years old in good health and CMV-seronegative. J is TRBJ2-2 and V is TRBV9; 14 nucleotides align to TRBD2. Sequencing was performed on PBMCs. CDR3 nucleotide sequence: TGTGCCAGCAGCAAAGAGGGACTAGCGGGAGCAAGCGGGGAGCTGTTTTTT. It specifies CASSKEGLAGASGELFF.